This T cell receptor beta chain stems from a study of vaccination effects on CD4 cells after COVID-19 (dated by TCRdb to 2021 to 2024). For context, the study as a whole: Each participant received two doses of an mRNA SARS-CoV-2 vaccine, either BNT162b2 or mRNA-1273. The Oncomine TCR Beta short-read assay on an Illumina iSeq 100 was used to sequence cultures from other donors in the study. The full study included over 8 COVID-19 convalescent patients and several SARS-CoV-2-naive healthy vaccine recipients. In a couple of convalescent patients, pre-vaccine samples were collected 16 days and one week ahead of the first dose, 142 and 148 days after COVID-19 diagnosis. SARS-CoV-2 spike-specific CD4+ TCR repertoires from before and after mRNA vaccination were compared in COVID-19 convalescent patients and in infection-naive vaccine recipients. Points the paper makes about the study in general: For convalescent patients, new clones induced by the vaccine made up most of the post-vaccine spike-reactive repertoire, and these new clones were largely distinct from the clones induced by infection. Limitations of the study were the small number of convalescent patients and the absence of early post-infection timepoints. Clones induced by infection and clones induced by vaccination both contracted markedly at late timepoints after vaccination, which fits with T cell responses waning over time.

To identify antigen-specific CD4+ T cell clonotypes by their expansion, the ViraFEST assay first stimulated PBMC with viral peptide pools and then applied TCR sequencing. After roughly 11 days of culture, CD4+ T cells were isolated with the EasySep CD4+ T cell isolation kit. Convalescent patients had PCR-confirmed SARS-CoV-2 infection between March and December 2020, before Alpha, Beta and Delta variants emerged in the United States. Each well held some 1.9 million PBMC cultured in IMDM containing about 5.4% human AB serum, 10 IU/ml IL-2 and gentamicin, along with 10 ug/ml peptides. On days 3 and 7, half of the culture medium was replaced with fresh IL-2-containing medium. Unless noted otherwise, every peptide stimulation condition was grown in triplicate wells. Using Ficoll-Paque Plus gradient centrifugation, PBMC were separated from whole blood and then either used fresh or cryopreserved at -140C. The overlapping peptide pools covered the spike proteins of SARS-CoV-2 and of the common cold coronaviruses HCoV-NL63, HCoV-OC43 and HCoV-229E. Genomic DNA was extracted from cultured CD4+ T cells with the QIAamp micro DNA kit.

The CDR3, from cysteine to phenylalanine, totals 17 residues. Only CDR3 DNA is held: 51 bases, read in frame from base 1. From a lookup of the germline V gene, CDR1 and CDR2 are SGHRS and YFSETQ. Germline trimming amounts to 3 bases on V and 8 bases on J, with 12 as the count of junction bases outside the gene matches. Library prep was done by the immunoSEQ multiplex PCR assay. DNA from the CD4+ T cells that had been cultured and isolated underwent TCR beta CDR3 sequencing. Regarding the original processing steps: Non-productive TCR sequences were removed, reads were trimmed to the CDR3 region, and CDR3s of at least 7 amino acids were retained. The MANAFEST web app was used to pick out antigen-specific clonotypes by comparing their expansion in peptide wells with that in reference cultures. Positive clones required FDR<0.05 expansion versus reference and all other wells, odds ratio above 5, and frequency above 0.1% in two replicate wells. Cross-reactive clonotypes were defined as significantly expanded in SARS-CoV-2 spike wells and in at least one common cold coronavirus spike condition. CDR3 similarity was assessed by Levenshtein distance with the stringdist R package, and unrooted trees were built with ape in R 3.6.1. The table was pulled from immuneACCESS by TCRdb, which kept in-frame rearrangements only. Such tables lose some clones; where checked, under half of the loss comes from unresolved V genes, and the rest has no known cause. V and J calls and clone size are given by that table; D and trimming were obtained from the DNA. The sample profile shows roughly 25,000 clones; approximately 80% of them were found once. 15% to 20% of the sample is taken by the ten largest.

For this clone: This clone's antigen is unknown. Base qualities are not at hand, and no much larger clone is one base apart.

Here the sequenced sample was CD4+ T cells from PBMCs cultured with HCoV-NL63 spike peptides, taken before COVID-19 vaccination. In the paper's terms, the cell subset or site label means: HCoV-NL63 spike overlapping peptide pool stimulation. The chain links TRBV5-1 with TRBJ2-1, with 12 junctional bases fitting TRBD1. This TCR was sampled from a human donor who had a prior SARS-CoV-2 infection. The DNA sequence is as follows: TGCGCCAGCAGCTCTGACACCGGGACAGGGGGCATCGATGAGCAGTTCTTC. Translated, it reads CASSSDTGTGGIDEQFF.